The 25 T cell receptor beta chains below were found in one sample sequenced in a study of identical twins. One entry per CDR3 protein results from TCRdb running MiXCR on the 5' RACE reads. Among a few hundred thousand distinct CDR3 sequences listed, approximately 9.1% were seen once. Material for sequencing was naive T cells sorted from blood. These receptors were taken from a woman in her fifties or sixties in good health.

This clonotype was seen more than once but under ten times. The chain joins TRBV7-8 to TRBJ1-4, with a possible D match to TRBD1 (5 bases). V was cut by 5 bases and J by 14 bases, with 12 bases left in between. Germline CDR1 and CDR2: SGHVS and FQNEAQ. CDR3 size: 11 residues. The CDR3 protein is CASSRTGFLFF. The DNA of the CDR3 is TGTGCCAGCAGCCGAACAGGATTTCTGTTTTTT.

In its sample, this clonotype was seen many times. V and J are TRBV3-1 and TRBJ2-1, with D possibly matching TRBD1 (5 bases). This CDR3 comprises 11 residues. The germline gives CDR1 LGHDT, CDR2 YNNKEL (reference sequence). Trimming shortened V by 4 bases and J by 10 bases, and 8 bases separated the two germline ends. In DNA form, the CDR3 reads TGTGCCAGCAGCCCCGGACAAGAGCAGTTCTTC. Protein: CASSPGQEQFF.

The sample holds many counts of this clonotype. The chain links TRBV13 to TRBJ1-5; D call uncertain. CDR1 and CDR2 from the germline V gene are PRHDT and FYEKMQ (reference sequence). V was pared by 5 bases and J by 4 bases, with 6 bases between. This CDR3 contains 12 residues. The CDR3 DNA is TGTGCCAGCAGCGACAAGAATCAGCCCCAGCATTTT. Amino acid sequence: CASSDKNQPQHF. The full variable domain, in which reference TRBV13 and TRBJ1-5 provide the parts outside the CDR3, is AAGVIQSPRHLIKEKRETATLKCYPIPRHDTVYWYQQGPGQDPQFLISFYEKMQSDKGSIPDRFSAQQFSDYHSELNMSSLELGDSALYFCASSDKNQPQHFGDGTRLSIL.

The gene calls are TRBV18 and TRBJ2-7, with 11 bases identical to TRBD2. The V gene end was trimmed by 1 base and the J gene end by 0 bases; junction bases not matched to a gene: 5. This CDR3 comprises 17 residues. Germline V CDR1 and CDR2: KGHSH, LQKENI. The CDR3 sequence is CASSPLSTSGSSYEQYF. The DNA for the CDR3 is TGTGCCAGCTCACCACTGAGCACTAGCGGGAGCTCCTACGAGCAGTACTTC.

The rearrangement joins TRBV29-1 to TRBJ2-3, with TRBD2 as a possible D gene (5 bases). Germline CDR1 SQVTM, CDR2 ANQGSEA. The CDR3 extends over 12 amino acids. The V gene lost 7 bases and the J gene lost 4 bases, with 12 bases spanning the gap. The CDR3 DNA sequence: TGCAGCGGCCGGGCCGGGGCAGATACGCAGTATTTT. This gives the protein CSGRAGADTQYF.

The rearrangement joins TRBV14 to TRBJ1-6, with TRBD1 as a possible D gene (5 bases). V was trimmed by 4 bases and J by 10 bases, leaving 14 bases between them. This CDR3 has 14 residues. Germline-derived CDR1 and CDR2 are SGHDN and FVKESK. CDR3 in amino acids: CASSPGTKGSPLHF. The CDR3 DNA is TGTGCCAGCAGCCCGGGGACGAAGGGGTCACCCCTCCACTTT.

This clonotype was counted ten times or more. The rearrangement uses TRBV10-3 and TRBJ2-5, with 9 positions matching TRBD2. This CDR3 comprises 15 residues. With V trimmed by 7 bases and J by 1 base, 7 bases remained unmatched. CDR1 and CDR2 (germline): ENHRY, SYGVKD. CDR3 region: CAINFLAGLQETQYF. CDR3 bases: TGTGCCATCAACTTCCTAGCGGGGCTCCAAGAGACCCAGTACTTC.

This clonotype was seen more than once but under ten times. The chain carries TRBV24-1 and TRBJ2-7, with D tentatively TRBD1 (6 bases). Trimming left V 0 bases short and J 5 bases short, with 7 bases between. The CDR3 length is 13 residues. Germline CDR1 and CDR2: KGHDR and SFDVKD. The CDR3 loop reads CATSDLAGDEQYF. The CDR3 DNA reads as TGTGCCACCAGTGATTTGGCAGGGGACGAGCAGTACTTC.

The chain is built from TRBV9 and TRBJ1-2; D is unresolved. Germline V gene data show CDR1 as SGDLS and CDR2 as YYNGEE. The germline V and J ends were trimmed by 4 bases and 7 bases, with 14 bases remaining between them. The CDR3 runs 13 residues. In nucleotides, the CDR3 is TGTGCCAGCAGCCCCCTAATAACCGTTGGCTACACCTTC. Protein sequence: CASSPLITVGYTF.

This chain links TRBV5-1 with TRBJ2-7; D might be TRBD1 or TRBD2, each matching 5 bases. This CDR3 has 12 residues. The germline V and J ends were trimmed by 2 bases and 5 bases, with 8 bases remaining between them. Per the germline V gene, CDR1 is SGHRS and CDR2 is YFSETQ. The CDR3 sequence is CASSLGTDEQYF. CDR3 nucleotides: TGCGCCAGCAGCTTAGGGACCGACGAGCAGTACTTC.

A few counts support this clonotype. This sequence joins TRBV15 and TRBJ2-1; maybe TRBD2 (6 bases). The CDR3 loop spans 18 amino acids. Germline values: CDR1 LNHNV, CDR2 YYDKDF (reference sequence). Trimming took off 0 bases at V and 4 bases at J, with 19 bases between the two ends. The CDR3 coding sequence is TGTGCCACCAGCAGAGAGAACCCTCTAGCGTGGCGTTACAATGAGCAGTTCTTC. Encoded protein: CATSRENPLAWRYNEQFF. The variable domain in full, completed from reference TRBV15 and TRBJ2-1, reads DAMVIQNPRYQVTQFGKPVTLSCSQTLNHNVMYWYQQKSSQAPKLLFHYYDKDFNNEADTPDNFQSRRPNTSFCFLDIRSPGLGDTAMYLCATSRENPLAWRYNEQFFGPGTRLTVL.

This clonotype was counted at least ten times. This chain's CDR3 is CASSSMGQRFSNQPQHF. The CDR3 DNA follows: TGTGCCAGCAGTAGTATGGGACAGCGATTTAGCAATCAGCCCCAGCATTTT. The chain is built from TRBV2 and TRBJ1-5; 7 nucleotides line up with TRBD1. The CDR3 length is 17 residues. V was clipped by 5 bases and J by 0 bases; unmatched bases: 10. CDR1 is SNHLY and CDR2 is FYNNEI in the germline V gene.

This clonotype was detected only a few times. The chain recombines TRBV7-6 with TRBJ2-5, with TRBD1 matching 8 bases. V shed 5 bases and J 4 bases; nucleotides not matched to a gene: 6. CDR3 length: 14 amino acids. The germline gives CDR1 SGHVS, CDR2 FNYEAQ. CDR3 in DNA: TGTGCCAGCAGCCCCCGGACAGGGCTAGAGACCCAGTACTTC. Protein product: CASSPRTGLETQYF.

The V call is TRBV15, the J call TRBJ2-1; D ambiguous. V was trimmed by 0 bases and J by 7 bases, leaving 4 bases between them. The CDR3 is made up of 12 amino acids. CDR1 is LNHNV, CDR2 YYDKDF, per germline (reference sequence). CDR3 sequence (DNA): TGTGCCACCAGCAGAGATTGGAATGAGCAGTTCTTC. Amino acids: CATSRDWNEQFF.

The chain employs TRBV10-3 and TRBJ1-4; tentatively, D is TRBD1 (6 bases). Per the germline V gene, CDR1 is ENHRY and CDR2 is SYGVKD. The CDR3 is 12 residues long. The ends were cut back, 6 bases at V and 10 bases at J, with 12 bases in the middle. CDR3 protein: CAISEGESKLFF. DNA of the CDR3: TGTGCCATCAGCGAGGGGGAATCAAAACTGTTTTTT.

This chain uses TRBV7-9 with TRBJ2-1; the match to TRBD2 covers 12 bases. V lost 5 bases and J lost 12; bases outside the gene matches: 17. The CDR3 loop spans 17 amino acids. Looked up from germline, CDR1 is SEHNR and CDR2 is FQNEAQ (reference sequence). The CDR3 bases are TGTGCCAGCAGCAATCATCGGTCTAGCGGGAGGGCCAGTGGGCAGTTCTTC. Protein product: CASSNHRSSGRASGQFF.

This clonotype has a count of ten or more. The J gene is TRBJ1-1, the V gene TRBV5-1; D not certain. V was trimmed by 2 bases and J by 6 bases, leaving 8 bases between them. The CDR3 is 12 amino acids. CDR1 is SGHRS and CDR2 is YFSETQ in the germline V gene. The CDR3 loop reads CASSFPGSEAFF. The CDR3 bases are TGCGCCAGCAGCTTTCCTGGGTCTGAAGCTTTCTTT.

This clonotype was counted many times. V is TRBV29-1 and J is TRBJ2-7; TRBD2 agrees at 8 bases. CDR3 length: 14 residues. The V gene's germline CDR1 is SQVTM and CDR2 ANQGSEA. The trim removed 6 bases at V and 0 bases at J, leaving 7 bases unmatched. The CDR3 DNA sequence: TGCAGCGTGATCGGGACTAGGGGCTCCTACGAGCAGTACTTC. It specifies CSVIGTRGSYEQYF.

This clonotype has ten or more counts. This chain uses TRBV5-1 with TRBJ1-1, with D unclear. Between the trimmed V and J ends, which lost 0 bases and 4 bases, there was a span of 10 bases. CDR3 length equals 14 residues. CDR1 SGHRS and CDR2 YFSETQ come from the germline V gene. The CDR3 here is CASSLDPGSTEAFF. The CDR3 DNA sequence: TGCGCCAGCAGCTTGGATCCGGGGAGCACTGAAGCTTTCTTT.

This clonotype was recorded a few times. This chain joins TRBV5-1 and TRBJ2-1; weak D call: TRBD1 (5 bases). Germline CDR1 is SGHRS and CDR2 is YFSETQ. Trimming took off 2 bases at V and 5 bases at J, with 23 bases between the two ends. CDR3 length: 18 residues. CDR3 sequence: CASSFGHIRQFRDNEQFF. The DNA of the CDR3 is TGCGCCAGCAGCTTTGGCCACATTCGACAGTTTAGGGACAATGAGCAGTTCTTC.

The chain couples TRBV20-1 to TRBJ2-2; no definite D call. The CDR3 spans 14 residues. V gave up 5 bases and J gave up 4 bases, with 14 bases separating them. Germline V lookup: CDR1 DFQATT, CDR2 SNEGSKA (reference sequence). The CDR3 nucleotides are TGCAGTGCTTCCGTCGCGTTGGGCACCGGGGAGCTGTTTTTT. Protein sequence: CSASVALGTGELFF.

V gene TRBV4-1 combines with J gene TRBJ2-7, with 7 bases aligning to TRBD2. Germline assignment: CDR1 MGHRA and CDR2 YSYEKL. This CDR3 is built from 16 residues. V dropped 1 base and J dropped 7; count of bases not matched to a gene: 13. CDR3 region: CASSQAGLGPLGEQYV. The CDR3 DNA follows: TGCGCCAGCAGCCAAGCCGGACTAGGACCGTTAGGGGAGCAGTACGTC.

This clonotype has a count of ten or more. The chain carries TRBV7-2 and TRBJ2-1; 10 bases align to TRBD2. The germline V gene has CDR1 SGHTA and CDR2 FQGNSA. With 5 bases clipped from V and 9 bases from J, the junction kept 22 bases outside the gene matches. This CDR3 contains 19 residues. For the CDR3, the DNA is TGTGCCAGCAGCCCCACCTTGGGGGGGGGGCTAGCGGGAGATGGTGAGCAGTTCTTC. This translates into CASSPTLGGGLAGDGEQFF. Drawing the rest from reference TRBV7-2 and TRBJ2-1, the complete variable domain is GAGVSQSPSNKVTEKGKDVELRCDPISGHTALYWYRQSLGQGLEFLIYFQGNSAPDKSGLPSDRFSAERTGGSVSTLTIQRTQQEDSAVYLCASSPTLGGGLAGDGEQFFGPGTRLTVL.

The chain uses TRBV5-6 and TRBJ1-6, with TRBD1 as a possible D gene (6 bases). Per germline, CDR1 SGHDT and CDR2 YYEEEE. This CDR3 has 14 amino acids. The V gene lost 4 bases and the J gene lost 7 bases, with 12 bases spanning the gap. The CDR3 DNA reads TGTGCCAGCAGCCCCGGACAGACGAATTCACCCCTCCACTTT. Its protein product is CASSPGQTNSPLHF.

This clonotype was seen a handful of times. This chain connects TRBV3-1 to TRBJ1-1; no firm D call. V lost 5 bases, J lost 1 base, and 8 bases lay in between. The CDR3 covers 13 residues. The V gene's germline CDR1 is LGHDT and CDR2 YNNKEL (reference sequence). The CDR3 DNA reads TGTGCCAGCAGCGGATGGCAGAACACTGAAGCTTTCTTT. Translation: CASSGWQNTEAFF. Supplemented by reference TRBV3-1 and TRBJ1-1, the full variable domain reads DTAVSQTPKYLVTQMGNDKSIKCEQNLGHDTMYWYKQDSKKFLKIMFSYNNKELIINETVPNRFSPKSPDKAHLNLHINSLELGDSAVYFCASSGWQNTEAFFGQGTRLTVV.